This T cell receptor (beta chain) was identified during a study of glioma-infiltrating T cells. This clonotype was seen only a few times. Being one base from a much bigger clone, this may be a read error. Germline assignment: CDR1 MNHNY and CDR2 SVGAGI (reference sequence). The CDR3 has 15 amino acids. Amplification of TCR alpha and beta CDR3 regions from RNA used iRepertoire nested multiplex PCR. Each CDR3 protein gets one entry after TCRdb re-called the multiplex PCR reads with MiXCR. The repertoire holds 150,000 to 200,000 distinct CDR3 sequences, with 25% to 35% as singletons. J is TRBJ1-5 and V is TRBV6-6, with unresolved D. Source material: glioma tissue, nonneoplastic brain tissue, or PBMCs (not recorded which). This sequence originates from a human donor with low-grade glioma or glioblastoma, undergoing nonglioma brain surgery, or in good health (not recorded which). CDR3 sequence reads: CAGSYGERSNQPQHF. DNA for the CDR3: TGTGCCGGCAGTTACGGGGAGCGGAGCAATCAGCCCCAGCATTTT.